This T cell receptor (beta chain) is from a study of Ad26.COV2.S vaccination and SARS-CoV-2 variants. As for the study in general: Donor joined the COV1001 Ad26.COV2.S trial arm. The study gave Ad26.COV2.S intramuscularly, once or twice 56 days apart.

Generated by immunoSEQ multiplex PCR, the TCRdb table keeps only in-frame clones and is missing some. This sample carries 440,000 or so clones, about 88% of them seen once, and the ten largest clones take 1.7%. The CDR3 extends over 15 amino acids. CDR1 is WNHNN and CDR2 is SYGVQD in the germline V gene (reference sequence). Trimming took 0 bases from V and 3 from J, leaving 12 bases between them. Specified treatment: 15 to 20 received Ad26.COV2.S at low or high dose, single or two shots; a few received placebo; per-sample allocation not given. Sampling happened 63 days after the first vaccine or placebo injection. Spike of the Wuhan-strain SARS-CoV-2 was expressed by an Ad26 vector, which formed the vaccine. A few counts support this clone.

The receptor was derived from a person between 18 and 59 years old who received the Ad26.COV2.S COVID-19 vaccine or a placebo. The specimen was peripheral blood, collected in a trial of Ad26.COV2.S vaccine versus placebo. The V call is TRBV10-1, the J call TRBJ2-7; D is unresolved. Here the CDR3 DNA reads TGCGCCAGCAGTGAGTCTAATACCAAGGGCTACGAGCAGTACTTC. Translated: CASSESNTKGYEQYF.